This TCR beta chain was found in a study of T cell repertoires in cytomegalovirus infection (dated by TCRdb to between 2019 and 2020). Study-level background: Recently identified HLA-C-restricted CMV epitopes, whose presentation resists viral immunomodulation, were targeted by peptide stimulations together with well-studied HLA-B-restricted epitopes. Donor HLA type was relevant to the analysis, because carriage of CMV infection together with the matching HLA type was indicated by public TCR beta signatures.

The CDR3 contains 13 residues, cysteine and phenylalanine counted. The sequence is cut down to CDR3 DNA, 39 bases in frame from base 1. General conclusions and limits of the study: The ex vivo response was dominated by HLA-C-restricted CMV-specific TCR beta clonotypes, which also provided the single most frequent clonotype in two of eight donors. In both this cohort and an independent 352-donor cohort, the cumulative frequency of public TCR beta family members distinguished carriers of CMV infection plus the relevant HLA type.

A word on this clonotype: Its target antigen remains unknown. A read error may produce the germline difference seen at one junction end.

This sample's treatment or condition label indicates: in vitro stimulation with specific CMV peptide epitopes to enrich CMV-specific T cells. The sequencer was an Illumina HiSeq 1500. Clones were called with MiXCR by TCRdb after fastp trimmed the public reads at Q25, and only in-frame beta chains were retained. Every entry covers one CDR3 protein and lists the most common genes and DNA from its rows. A total of approximately 910,000 distinct CDR3 sequences appear in this sample, roughly 31% of them only once. The ten biggest clones cover around 15% of the sample. This material consisted of cultured CD8+ T cells from PBMCs, taken from culture after CMV antigen stimulation. This receptor was identified in a human donor in good health (CMV status not recorded). Some clones in this sample may be carry-over from other donors' samples. Recombination linked TRBV12-3 or TRBV12-4 to TRBJ2-3; TRBD1 is possibly the D segment (5 matching bases). The nucleotide sequence is given as TGTGTCAGCAGACCGGACAACACAGATACGCAGTATTTT. Its protein reads: CVSRPDNTDTQYF.